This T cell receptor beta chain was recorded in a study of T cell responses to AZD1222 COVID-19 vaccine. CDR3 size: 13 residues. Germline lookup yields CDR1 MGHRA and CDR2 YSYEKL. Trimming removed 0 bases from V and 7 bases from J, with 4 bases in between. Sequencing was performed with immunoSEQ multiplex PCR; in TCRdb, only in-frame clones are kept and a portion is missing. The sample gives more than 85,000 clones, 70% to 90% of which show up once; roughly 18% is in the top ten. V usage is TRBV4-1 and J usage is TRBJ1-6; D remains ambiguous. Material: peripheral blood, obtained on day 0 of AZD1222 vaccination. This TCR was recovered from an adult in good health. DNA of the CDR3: TGCGCCAGCAGCCAAGACCCGAATTCACCCCTCCACTTT. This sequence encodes CASSQDPNSPLHF.